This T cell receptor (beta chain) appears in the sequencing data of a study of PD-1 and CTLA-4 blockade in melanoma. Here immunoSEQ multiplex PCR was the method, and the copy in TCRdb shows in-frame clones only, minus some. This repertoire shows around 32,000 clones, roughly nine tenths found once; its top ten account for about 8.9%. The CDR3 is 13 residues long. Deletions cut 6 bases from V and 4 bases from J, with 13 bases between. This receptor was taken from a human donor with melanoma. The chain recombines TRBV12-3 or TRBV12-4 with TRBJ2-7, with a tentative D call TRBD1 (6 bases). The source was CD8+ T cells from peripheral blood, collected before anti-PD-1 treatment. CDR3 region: CASSSGGGYEQYF. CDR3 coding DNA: TGTGCCAGCAGCTCTGGGGGCGGGTACGAGCAGTACTTC.